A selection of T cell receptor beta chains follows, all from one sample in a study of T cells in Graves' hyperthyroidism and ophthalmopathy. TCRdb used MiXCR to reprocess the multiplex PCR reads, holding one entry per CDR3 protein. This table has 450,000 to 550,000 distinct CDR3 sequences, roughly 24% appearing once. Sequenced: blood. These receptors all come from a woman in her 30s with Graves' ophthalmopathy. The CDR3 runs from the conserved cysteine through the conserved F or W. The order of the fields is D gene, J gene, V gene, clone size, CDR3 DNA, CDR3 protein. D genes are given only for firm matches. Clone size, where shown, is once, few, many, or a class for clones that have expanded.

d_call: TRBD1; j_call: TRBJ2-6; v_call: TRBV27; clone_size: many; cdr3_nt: TGTGCCAGCAGTTTGGATAACAGGGGGTATTTTTCTGGGGCCAACGTCCTGACTTTC; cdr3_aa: CASSLDNRGYFSGANVLTF
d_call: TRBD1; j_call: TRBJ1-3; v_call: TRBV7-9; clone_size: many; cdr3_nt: TGTGCCAGCAGCTTAGAGGGGACAGACCAAGATTTT; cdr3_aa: CASSLEGTDQDF
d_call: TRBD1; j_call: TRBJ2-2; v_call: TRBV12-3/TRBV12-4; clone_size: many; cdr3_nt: TGTGCCAGCAGTTTTGCCGGGACAGACACCGGGGAGCTGTTTTTT; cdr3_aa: CASSFAGTDTGELFF
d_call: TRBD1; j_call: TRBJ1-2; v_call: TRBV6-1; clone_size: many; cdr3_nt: TGTGCCAGCAGACCAGGACAGGGGGATGGCTACACCTTC; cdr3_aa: CASRPGQGDGYTF
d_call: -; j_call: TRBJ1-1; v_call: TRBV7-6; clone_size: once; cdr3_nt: TGTGCCAGCAGCCCGCGACAGATCATGAACACTGAAGCTTTCTTT; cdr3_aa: CASSPRQIMNTEAFF
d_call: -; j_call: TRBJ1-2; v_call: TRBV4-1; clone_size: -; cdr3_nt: TGCGCCAGCAACCACTCCCCCGCGTTTGGCTACACCTTC; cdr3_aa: CASNHSPAFGYTF
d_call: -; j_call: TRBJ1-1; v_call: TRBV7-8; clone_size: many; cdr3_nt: TGTGCCAGCAGCCCAACGACCATGAACACTGAAGCTTTCTTT; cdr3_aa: CASSPTTMNTEAFF
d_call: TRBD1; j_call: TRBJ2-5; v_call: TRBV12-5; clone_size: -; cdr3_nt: TGTGCTAGTGGTATCGGACAGGGGGACCAAGAGACCCAGTACTTC; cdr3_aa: CASGIGQGDQETQYF
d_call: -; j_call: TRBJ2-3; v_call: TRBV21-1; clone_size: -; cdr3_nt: TGTGCCAGCAGCTCTAGTCCTCAAATACTAGCGGTTAACACAGATACGCAGTATTTT; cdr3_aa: CASSSSPQILAVNTDTQYF
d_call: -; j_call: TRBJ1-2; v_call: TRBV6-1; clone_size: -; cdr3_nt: TGTGCCAGCAGGCATGGGACGGATAACTATGGCTACACCTTC; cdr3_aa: CASRHGTDNYGYTF
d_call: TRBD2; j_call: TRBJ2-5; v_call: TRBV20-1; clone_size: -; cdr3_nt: TGCAGTGCTTCCAGGACTAGCGGGGGGGCGGCCTACCAAGAGACCCAGTACTTC; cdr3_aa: CSASRTSGGAAYQETQYF
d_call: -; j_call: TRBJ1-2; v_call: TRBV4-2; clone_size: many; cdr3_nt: TGTGCCAGCAGCCAGGGACGGGTCCTCTATGGCTACACCTTC; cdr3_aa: CASSQGRVLYGYTF
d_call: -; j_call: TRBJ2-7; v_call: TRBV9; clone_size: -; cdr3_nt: TGTGCCAGCAGCCCCAGTTCCGGTTACGAGCAGTACTTC; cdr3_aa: CASSPSSGYEQYF
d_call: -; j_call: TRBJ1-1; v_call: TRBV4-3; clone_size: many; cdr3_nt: TGCGCCAGCAGCCAAGATATCGGTAGGGGGGCTGAAGCTTTCTTT; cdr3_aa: CASSQDIGRGAEAFF
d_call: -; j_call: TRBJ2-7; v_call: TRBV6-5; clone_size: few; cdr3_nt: TGTGCCAGCAGTTTTTATGGGGCCTACGAGCAGTACTTC; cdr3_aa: CASSFYGAYEQYF
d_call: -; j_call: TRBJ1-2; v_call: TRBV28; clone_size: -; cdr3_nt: TGTGCCAGCAGTCTACACAGGTATAGGAATTTCGGCTACACCTTC; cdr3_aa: CASSLHRYRNFGYTF
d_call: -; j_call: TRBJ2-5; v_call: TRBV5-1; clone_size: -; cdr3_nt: TGCGCCAGCAGCTTGGGTGCCAGGGGATCAGAGACCCAGTACTTC; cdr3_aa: CASSLGARGSETQYF